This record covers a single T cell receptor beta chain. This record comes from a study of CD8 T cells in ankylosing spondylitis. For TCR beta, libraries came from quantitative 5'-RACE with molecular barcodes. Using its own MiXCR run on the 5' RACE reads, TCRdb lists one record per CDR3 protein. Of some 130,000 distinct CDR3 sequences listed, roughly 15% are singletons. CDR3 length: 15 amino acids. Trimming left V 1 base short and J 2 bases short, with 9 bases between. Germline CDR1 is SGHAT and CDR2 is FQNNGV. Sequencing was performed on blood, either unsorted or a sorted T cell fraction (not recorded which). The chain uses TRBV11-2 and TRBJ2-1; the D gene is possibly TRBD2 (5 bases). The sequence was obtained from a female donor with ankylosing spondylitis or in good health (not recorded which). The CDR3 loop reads CASSLGARAYNEQFF. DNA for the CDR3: TGTGCCAGCAGCTTAGGGGCGCGGGCCTACAATGAGCAGTTCTTC.